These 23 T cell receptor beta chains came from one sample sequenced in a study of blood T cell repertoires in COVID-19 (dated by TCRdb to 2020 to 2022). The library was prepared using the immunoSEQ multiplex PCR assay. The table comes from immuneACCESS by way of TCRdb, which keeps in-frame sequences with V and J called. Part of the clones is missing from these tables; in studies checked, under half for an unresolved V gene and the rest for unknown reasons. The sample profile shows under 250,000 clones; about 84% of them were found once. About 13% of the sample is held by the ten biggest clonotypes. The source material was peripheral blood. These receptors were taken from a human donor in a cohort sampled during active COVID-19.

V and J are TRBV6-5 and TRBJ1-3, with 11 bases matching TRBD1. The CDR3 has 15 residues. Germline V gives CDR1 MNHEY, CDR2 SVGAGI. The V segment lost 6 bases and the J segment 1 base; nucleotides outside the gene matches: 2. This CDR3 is CASSGQGASGNTIYF. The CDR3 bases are TGTGCCAGCAGCGGACAGGGGGCGTCTGGAAACACCATATATTTT.

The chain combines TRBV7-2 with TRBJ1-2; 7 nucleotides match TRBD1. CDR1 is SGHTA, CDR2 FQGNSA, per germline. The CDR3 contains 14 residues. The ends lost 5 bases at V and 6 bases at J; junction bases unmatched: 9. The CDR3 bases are TGTGCCAGCAGCCTCCAAACAGGGGAGGATGGCTACACCTTC. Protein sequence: CASSLQTGEDGYTF.

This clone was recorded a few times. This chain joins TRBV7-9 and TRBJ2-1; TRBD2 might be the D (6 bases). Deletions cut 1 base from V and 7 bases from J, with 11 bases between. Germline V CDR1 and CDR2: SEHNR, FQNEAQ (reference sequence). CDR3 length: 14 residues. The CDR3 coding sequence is TGTGCCAGCAGCTTAGTGGCGGACTATAATGAGCAGTTCTTC. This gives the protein CASSLVADYNEQFF.

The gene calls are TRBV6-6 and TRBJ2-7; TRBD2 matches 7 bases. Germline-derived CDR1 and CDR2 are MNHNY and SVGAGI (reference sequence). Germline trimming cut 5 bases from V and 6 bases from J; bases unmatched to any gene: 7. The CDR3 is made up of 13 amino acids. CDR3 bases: TGTGCCAGCAGTCCCCGGTCGGGGGGCGAGCAGTACTTC. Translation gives CASSPRSGGEQYF.

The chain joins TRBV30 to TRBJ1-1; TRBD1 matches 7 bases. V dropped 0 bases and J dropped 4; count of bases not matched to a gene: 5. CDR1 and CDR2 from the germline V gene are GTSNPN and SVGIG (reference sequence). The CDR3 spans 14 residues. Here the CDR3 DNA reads TGTGCCTGGAGTGTTTTAACAGGGGCCACTGAAGCTTTCTTT. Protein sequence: CAWSVLTGATEAFF. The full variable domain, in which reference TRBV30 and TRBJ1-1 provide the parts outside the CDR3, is SQTIHQWPATLVQPVGSPLSLECTVEGTSNPNLYWYRQAAGRGLQLLFYSVGIGQISSEVPQNLSASRPQDRQFILSSKKLLLSDSGFYLCAWSVLTGATEAFFGQGTRLTVV.

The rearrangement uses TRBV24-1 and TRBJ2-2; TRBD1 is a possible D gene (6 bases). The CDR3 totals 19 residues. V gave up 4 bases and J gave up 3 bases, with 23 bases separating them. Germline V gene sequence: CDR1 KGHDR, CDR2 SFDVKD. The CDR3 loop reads CATSDPDRFFPSDTGELFF. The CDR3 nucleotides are TGTGCCACCAGTGACCCTGACAGGTTCTTCCCCTCCGACACCGGGGAGCTGTTTTTT.

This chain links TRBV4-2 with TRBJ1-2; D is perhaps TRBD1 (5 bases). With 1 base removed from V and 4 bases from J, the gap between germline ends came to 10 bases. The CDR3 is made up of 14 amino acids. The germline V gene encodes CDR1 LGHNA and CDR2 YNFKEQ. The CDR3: CASSQVGVLYGYTF. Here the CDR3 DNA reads TGTGCCAGCAGCCAAGTAGGGGTCCTCTATGGCTACACCTTC.

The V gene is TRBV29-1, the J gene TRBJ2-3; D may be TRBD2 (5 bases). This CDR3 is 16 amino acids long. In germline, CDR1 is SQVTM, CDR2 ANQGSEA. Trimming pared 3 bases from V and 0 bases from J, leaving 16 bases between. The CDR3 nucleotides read TGCAGCGTTGACCAAGAGGGCTTCTCTAGCACAGATACGCAGTATTTT. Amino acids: CSVDQEGFSSTDTQYF.

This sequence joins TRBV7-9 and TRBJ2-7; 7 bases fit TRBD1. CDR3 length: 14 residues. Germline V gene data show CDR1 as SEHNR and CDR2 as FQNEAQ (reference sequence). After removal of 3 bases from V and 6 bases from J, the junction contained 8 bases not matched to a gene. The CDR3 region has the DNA TGTGCCAGCAGCTTGGGAGACAGGGTGGGCGAGCAGTACTTC. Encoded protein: CASSLGDRVGEQYF.

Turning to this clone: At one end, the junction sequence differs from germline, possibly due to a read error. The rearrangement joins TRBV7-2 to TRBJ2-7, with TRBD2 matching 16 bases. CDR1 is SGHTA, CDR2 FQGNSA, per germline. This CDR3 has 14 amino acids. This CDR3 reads CASSLVGTSGGAHF. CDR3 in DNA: TGTGCCAGCAGCTTAGTGGGGACTAGCGGGGGGGCCCACTTC.

CDR3: CASSQGTGLVVLAKNIQYF. CDR3 DNA sequence: TGCGCCAGCAGCCAAGGAACTGGACTAGTCGTTCTAGCCAAAAACATTCAGTACTTC. This chain links TRBV4-1 with TRBJ2-4, with TRBD2 matching over 7 bases. There are 19 residues in the CDR3. J lost 0 bases, V lost 1 base, and 12 bases had no gene match. CDR1 and CDR2 from the germline V gene are MGHRA and YSYEKL.

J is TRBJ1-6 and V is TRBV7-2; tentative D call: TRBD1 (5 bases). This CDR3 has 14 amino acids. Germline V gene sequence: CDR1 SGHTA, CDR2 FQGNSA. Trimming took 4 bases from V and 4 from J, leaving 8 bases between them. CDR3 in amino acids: CASSSGGYNSPLHF. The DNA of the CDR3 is TGTGCCAGCAGCTCGGGGGGGTATAATTCACCCCTCCACTTT.

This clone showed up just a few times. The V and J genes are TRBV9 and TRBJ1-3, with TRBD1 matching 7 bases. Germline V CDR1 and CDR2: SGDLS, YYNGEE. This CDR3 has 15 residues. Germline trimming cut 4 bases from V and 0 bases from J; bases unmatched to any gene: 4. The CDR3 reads CASSPGQSSGNTIYF. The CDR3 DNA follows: TGTGCCAGCAGCCCGGGACAGAGCTCTGGAAACACCATATATTTT.

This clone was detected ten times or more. CDR3 in amino acids: CASSIYVPTHANTGELFF. Here the CDR3 DNA reads TGTGCCAGTAGTATCTACGTCCCGACACATGCGAACACCGGGGAGCTGTTTTTT. The chain is built from TRBV19 and TRBJ2-2; D gene uncertain. The CDR3 is made up of 18 amino acids. Germline CDR1 and CDR2: LNHDA and SQIVND (reference sequence). V was trimmed by 3 bases and J by 0 bases, leaving 17 bases between them.

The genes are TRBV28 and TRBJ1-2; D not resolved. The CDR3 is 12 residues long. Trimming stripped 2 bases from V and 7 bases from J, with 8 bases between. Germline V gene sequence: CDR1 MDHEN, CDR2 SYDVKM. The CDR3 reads CASSLGEGGYTF. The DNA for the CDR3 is TGTGCCAGCAGTTTAGGAGAGGGTGGCTACACCTTC.

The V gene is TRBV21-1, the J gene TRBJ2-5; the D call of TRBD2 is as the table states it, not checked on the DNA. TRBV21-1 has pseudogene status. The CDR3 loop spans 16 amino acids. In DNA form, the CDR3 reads TGTGCCAGCAGCAAACCCTCGCTCGGGATCCAAGAGACCCAGTACTTC. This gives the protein CASSKPSLGIQETQYF.

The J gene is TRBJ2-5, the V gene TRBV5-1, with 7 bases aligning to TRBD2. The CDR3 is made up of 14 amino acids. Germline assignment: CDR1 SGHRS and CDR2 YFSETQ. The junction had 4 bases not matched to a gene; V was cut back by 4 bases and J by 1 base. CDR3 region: CASSPGTTQETQYF. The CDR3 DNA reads TGCGCCAGCAGCCCTGGGACTACCCAAGAGACCCAGTACTTC.

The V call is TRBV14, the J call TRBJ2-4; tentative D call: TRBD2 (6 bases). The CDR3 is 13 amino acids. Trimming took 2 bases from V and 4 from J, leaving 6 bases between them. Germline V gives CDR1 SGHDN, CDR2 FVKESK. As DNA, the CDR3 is TGTGCCAGCAGCCAACGGGGGAAAAACATTCAGTACTTC. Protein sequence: CASSQRGKNIQYF.

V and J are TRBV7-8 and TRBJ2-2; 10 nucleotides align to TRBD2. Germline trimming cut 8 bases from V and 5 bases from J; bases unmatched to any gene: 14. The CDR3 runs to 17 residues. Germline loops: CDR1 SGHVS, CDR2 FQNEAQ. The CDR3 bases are TGTGCCAGCCTCCGGGGGCCTAGCGGGAGAAGTACCGGGGAGCTGTTTTTT. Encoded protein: CASLRGPSGRSTGELFF. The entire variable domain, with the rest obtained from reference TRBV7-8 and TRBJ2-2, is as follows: GAGVSQSPRYKVAKRGQDVALRCDPISGHVSLFWYQQALGQGPEFLTYFQNEAQLDKSGLPSDRFFAERPEGSVSTLKIQRTQQEDSAVYLCASLRGPSGRSTGELFFGEGSRLTVL.

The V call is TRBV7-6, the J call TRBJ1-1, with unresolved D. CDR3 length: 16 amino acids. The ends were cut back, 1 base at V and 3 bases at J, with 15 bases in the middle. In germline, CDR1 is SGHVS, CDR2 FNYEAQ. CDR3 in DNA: TGTGCCAGCAGCTTAGGATACGGTCCCCCTCACACTGAAGCTTTCTTT. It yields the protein CASSLGYGPPHTEAFF.

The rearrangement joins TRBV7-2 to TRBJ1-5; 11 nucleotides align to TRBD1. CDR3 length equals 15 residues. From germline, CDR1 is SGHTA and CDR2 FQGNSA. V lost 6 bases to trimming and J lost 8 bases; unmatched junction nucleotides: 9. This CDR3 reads CASSSAGDRGEPQHF. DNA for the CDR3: TGTGCCAGCAGTTCAGCGGGGGACAGGGGGGAGCCCCAGCATTTT.

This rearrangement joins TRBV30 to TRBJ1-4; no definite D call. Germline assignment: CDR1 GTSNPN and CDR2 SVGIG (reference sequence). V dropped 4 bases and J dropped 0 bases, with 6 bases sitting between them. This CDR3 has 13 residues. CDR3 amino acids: CAWIPTTNEKLFF. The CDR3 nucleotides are TGTGCCTGGATCCCCACAACTAATGAAAAACTGTTTTTT.

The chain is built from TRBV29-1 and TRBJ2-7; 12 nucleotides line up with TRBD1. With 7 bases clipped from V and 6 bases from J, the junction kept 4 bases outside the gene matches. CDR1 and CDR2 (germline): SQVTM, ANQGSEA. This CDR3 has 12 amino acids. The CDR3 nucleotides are TGCAGCGGGGGGACAGGGGGCTTCGAGCAGTACTTC. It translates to CSGGTGGFEQYF.